What follows are 14 T cell receptor beta chains derived from one specimen sequenced in a study of T cell responses to AZD1222 COVID-19 vaccine. Repertoires were generated with immunoSEQ multiplex PCR, while TCRdb's copy carries only in-frame clones and drops some. The sample carries around 120,000 clones, 85% to 95% recorded once. The material was peripheral blood, obtained 28 days after the second AZD1222 dose. The receptors shown here come from an adult who received the AZD1222 COVID-19 vaccine.

The chain uses TRBV7-8 and TRBJ2-7, with TRBD2 matching 12 bases. The trim removed 4 bases at V and 7 bases at J, leaving 8 bases unmatched. CDR3 length equals 15 residues. In germline, CDR1 is SGHVS, CDR2 FQNEAQ. The CDR3 DNA sequence: TGTGCCAGCAGCTACAATACCGGACTAGCGGGAGAGCAGTACTTC. Its translation: CASSYNTGLAGEQYF. The full variable domain, in which reference TRBV7-8 and TRBJ2-7 provide the parts outside the CDR3, is GAGVSQSPRYKVAKRGQDVALRCDPISGHVSLFWYQQALGQGPEFLTYFQNEAQLDKSGLPSDRFFAERPEGSVSTLKIQRTQQEDSAVYLCASSYNTGLAGEQYFGPGTRLTVT.

The chain recombines TRBV19 with TRBJ2-7, with a weak D call TRBD2 (6 bases). This CDR3 is built from 15 residues. Trimming cost V 5 bases and J 1 base, with 15 bases left between them. Looked up from germline, CDR1 is LNHDA and CDR2 is SQIVND (reference sequence). Written as DNA, the CDR3 is TGTGCCAGTAGTCCGTTATATAGCGGATCCTACGAGCAGTACTTC. Its translation is CASSPLYSGSYEQYF. The whole variable domain, filled in from reference TRBV19 and TRBJ2-7, reads DGGITQSPKYLFRKEGQNVTLSCEQNLNHDAMYWYRQDPGQGLRLIYYSQIVNDFQKGDIAEGYSVSREKKESFPLTVTSAQKNPTAFYLCASSPLYSGSYEQYFGPGTRLTVT.

The chain's CDR3 is CASRGFGQKHNYEQYF. CDR3 sequence (DNA): TGTGCCAGCAGGGGATTCGGTCAAAAACATAACTACGAGCAGTACTTC. The chain employs TRBV25-1 and TRBJ2-7, with D unresolved. V was clipped by 6 bases and J by 3 bases, with 21 bases between them. Germline V gives CDR1 MGHDK, CDR2 SYGVNS. This CDR3 is built from 16 residues.

The CDR3 is CASSLRLVGEQYF. The CDR3 DNA reads as TGTGCCAGCAGTTTACGGCTAGTAGGGGAGCAGTACTTC. The rearrangement links TRBV27 to TRBJ2-7; D is undetermined. From germline, CDR1 is MNHEY and CDR2 SMNVEV (reference sequence). The CDR3 sequence is 13 residues long. Trimming stripped 2 bases from V and 7 bases from J, with 12 bases between.

This chain joins TRBV4-1 and TRBJ1-1, with TRBD1 as a possible D gene (5 bases). V was clipped by 1 base and J by 3 bases, with 6 bases between them. The CDR3 extends over 13 amino acids. CDR1 is MGHRA, CDR2 YSYEKL, per germline. CDR3: CASSQGDYTEAFF. In DNA, the CDR3 is TGCGCCAGCAGCCAAGGGGACTACACTGAAGCTTTCTTT.

The V and J genes are TRBV7-9 and TRBJ1-4; D unresolved. The ends were cut back, 2 bases at V and 4 bases at J, with 8 bases in the middle. There are 14 residues in the CDR3. The V gene's germline CDR1 is SEHNR and CDR2 FQNEAQ (reference sequence). The CDR3, as DNA: TGTGCCAGCAGCTTACGGGAGCTTAATGAAAAACTGTTTTTT. This sequence encodes CASSLRELNEKLFF.

The genes are TRBV5-1 and TRBJ2-3, with D uncertain. From germline, CDR1 is SGHRS and CDR2 YFSETQ. The CDR3 runs 13 residues. Trimming removed 5 bases from V and 0 bases from J, with 7 bases in between. The CDR3 reads CASSEGSTDTQYF. In nucleotides, the CDR3 is TGCGCCAGCAGTGAAGGTAGCACAGATACGCAGTATTTT.

The chain employs TRBV9 and TRBJ1-1; D call uncertain. The germline CDR1 and CDR2 sequences are SGDLS and YYNGEE. V was trimmed by 4 bases and J by 0 bases, leaving 7 bases between them. The CDR3 sequence is 13 residues long. CDR3 sequence reads: CASSYAMNTEAFF. The CDR3 nucleotides are TGTGCCAGCAGCTACGCGATGAACACTGAAGCTTTCTTT.

The chain joins TRBV28 to TRBJ1-6; perhaps TRBD1 as D (6 bases). The V end lost 6 bases, the J end lost 10 bases, and 13 bases lay between the germline ends. Germline V gives CDR1 MDHEN, CDR2 SYDVKM. CDR3 length: 13 residues. CDR3 sequence (DNA): TGTGCCAGCAGGCAGGGGACAAAGTCACCCCTCCACTTT. Its translation is CASRQGTKSPLHF.

CDR3 nucleotide sequence: TGTGCCATCAGTGAACGAACAGGGGATTTATATGGCTACACCTTC. Residues: CAISERTGDLYGYTF. This chain links TRBV10-3 with TRBJ1-2, with 7 bases that match TRBD1. Germline V gene sequence: CDR1 ENHRY, CDR2 SYGVKD. Unmatched junction bases numbered 9, after V lost 3 bases and J lost 5 bases. This CDR3 spans 15 amino acids.

This chain links TRBV28 with TRBJ1-1; 10 bases fit TRBD1. The CDR3 totals 14 residues. The V gene end was trimmed by 6 bases and the J gene end by 9 bases; junction bases not matched to a gene: 10. Germline V lookup: CDR1 MDHEN, CDR2 SYDVKM. CDR3 in DNA: TGTGCCAGCAGCAGACAGGGGGCAGGTTTGAAAGCTTTCTTT. This encodes CASSRQGAGLKAFF.

V and J are TRBV30 and TRBJ2-7, with TRBD1 matching 9 bases. CDR3 size: 13 residues. With V trimmed by 0 bases and J by 6 bases, 3 bases remained unmatched. Germline CDR1 GTSNPN, CDR2 SVGIG (reference sequence). CDR3 in DNA: TGTGCCTGGAGTGTACAGGGGGCTAGCGAGCAGTACTTC. Encoded protein: CAWSVQGASEQYF.

This chain links TRBV30 with TRBJ1-4, with D hard to call. Trimming removed 1 base from V and 8 bases from J, with 5 bases in between. This CDR3 has 11 amino acids. Germline loops: CDR1 GTSNPN, CDR2 SVGIG (reference sequence). This chain's CDR3 is CAWSATEKLFF. DNA for the CDR3: TGTGCCTGGAGTGCGACGGAAAAACTGTTTTTT.

The chain has TRBV19 and TRBJ1-6; TRBD1 aligns across 9 bases. The V segment lost 9 bases and the J segment 10 bases; nucleotides outside the gene matches: 16. The CDR3 contains 16 residues. Germline V lookup: CDR1 LNHDA, CDR2 SQIVND (reference sequence). CDR3 loop: CASTLFGGQGGSPLHF. CDR3 coding DNA: TGTGCCAGCACACTTTTCGGGGGACAGGGCGGATCACCCCTCCACTTT.